This passage covers 11 T cell receptor beta chains from one sample sequenced in a study of T cell responses to AZD1222 COVID-19 vaccine. The repertoire was sequenced with immunoSEQ multiplex PCR; TCRdb's copy has only in-frame clones and lacks some. This table holds roughly 150,000 clones, approximately 94% found once. The specimen was peripheral blood, collected on day 0 of AZD1222 vaccination. These receptors all stem from an adult in good health.

This clone was counted a single time. The chain is built from TRBV12-3 or TRBV12-4 and TRBJ2-7; 8 nucleotides align to TRBD1. The CDR3 loop spans 13 amino acids. Trimming took 5 bases from V and 4 from J; bases not matched to a gene: 4. In DNA, the CDR3 is TGTGCCAGCAGTGGACAGGGAAGTTACGAGCAGTACTTC. This gives the protein CASSGQGSYEQYF.

The chain employs TRBV7-2 and TRBJ1-1; a weak D match, TRBD1 (5 bases). Trimming shortened V by 4 bases and J by 1 base, and 13 bases separated the two germline ends. The germline V gene encodes CDR1 SGHTA and CDR2 FQGNSA. This CDR3 is 15 amino acids long. The DNA of the CDR3 is TGTGCCAGCAGCTCCCAGGGCACGAGGAACACTGAAGCTTTCTTT. Translation: CASSSQGTRNTEAFF.

J is TRBJ2-5 and V is TRBV5-4, with TRBD2 matching over 15 bases. Per germline, CDR1 SGHNT and CDR2 YYREEE (reference sequence). The CDR3 extends over 15 amino acids. V was clipped by 3 bases and J by 7 bases; unmatched bases: 4. In DNA, the CDR3 is TGTGCCAGCAGCTGGGGACTAGCGGGGGGAGGGACCCAGTACTTC. Translated, it gives CASSWGLAGGGTQYF.

The chain has TRBV3-1 (or the pseudogene TRBV3-2) and TRBJ2-2; unclear D gene. The germline V and J ends were trimmed by 10 bases and 4 bases, with 13 bases remaining between them. The CDR3 is 13 amino acids. Germline V CDR1 and CDR2: LGHDT, YNNKEL (reference sequence). This CDR3 reads CATRIEVTGELFF. DNA for the CDR3: TGTGCCACCAGGATAGAGGTCACCGGGGAGCTGTTTTTT.

The chain uses TRBV11-2 and TRBJ1-2, with TRBD1 as a possible D gene (6 bases). The V gene lost 2 bases and the J gene lost 7 bases, with 17 bases spanning the gap. The CDR3 totals 15 residues. Germline V gives CDR1 SGHAT, CDR2 FQNNGV. CDR3 loop: CASSLSPVTGIGYTF. CDR3 nucleotide sequence: TGTGCCAGCAGCTTAAGCCCCGTTACAGGGATTGGCTACACCTTC.

Only one count was recorded for this clone. The chain is built from TRBV27 and TRBJ2-2; 10 positions agree with TRBD1. The CDR3 is 15 amino acids. The germline V gene has CDR1 MNHEY and CDR2 SMNVEV (reference sequence). Trimming removed 5 bases from V and 6 bases from J; junction bases left unmatched: 6. The CDR3 DNA follows: TGTGCCAGCAGTCCCCGACAGGGGGCCTCCGGGGAGCTGTTTTTT. Translated: CASSPRQGASGELFF.

This clone occurred once. V and J are TRBV18 and TRBJ1-4; D unresolved. The germline V gene encodes CDR1 KGHSH and CDR2 LQKENI. This CDR3 is built from 13 residues. V lost 3 bases to trimming and J lost 5 bases, with 7 bases between them. CDR3 sequence: CASSPGLNEKLFF. The CDR3 DNA is TGTGCCAGCTCACCGGGCCTGAATGAAAAACTGTTTTTT.

This sequence joins TRBV6-2 or TRBV6-3 and TRBJ1-6; 7 nucleotides agree with TRBD1. This CDR3 is 13 amino acids long. The germline V gene encodes CDR1 MNHEY and CDR2 SVGEGT. J was trimmed by 14 bases and V by 4 bases; bases with no gene match: 8. For the CDR3, the DNA is TGTGCCAGCAGTTTCGGACAGGTCGAATCCCTCCACTTT. The encoded protein is CASSFGQVESLHF.

This chain uses TRBV9 with TRBJ1-2, with D unresolved. V was trimmed by 0 bases and J by 7 bases, leaving 16 bases between them. This CDR3 has 15 residues. CDR1 is SGDLS and CDR2 is YYNGEE in the germline V gene. Here the CDR3 reads CASSVVGRELGGYTF. As DNA, the CDR3 is TGTGCCAGCAGCGTAGTCGGTCGAGAACTGGGTGGCTACACCTTC. Using reference TRBV9 and TRBJ1-2 for the parts outside the CDR3, the full variable domain is DSGVTQTPKHLITATGQRVTLRCSPRSGDLSVYWYQQSLDQGLQFLIQYYNGEERAKGNILERFSAQQFPDLHSELNLSSLELGDSALYFCASSVVGRELGGYTFGSGTRLTVV.

The chain employs TRBV3-1 (or the pseudogene TRBV3-2) and TRBJ1-6; D remains unclear. V was clipped by 5 bases and J by 5 bases, with 13 bases between them. The CDR3 extends over 15 amino acids. Germline CDR1 is LGHDT and CDR2 is YNNKEL (reference sequence). CDR3 region: CASSASSFNNSPLHF. CDR3 DNA sequence: TGTGCCAGCAGCGCAAGCAGTTTTAATAATTCACCCCTCCACTTT.

The rearrangement links TRBV6-5 to TRBJ1-1, with D hard to call. Trimming shortened V by 8 bases and J by 1 base, and 11 bases separated the two germline ends. Germline CDR1 is MNHEY and CDR2 is SVGAGI. The CDR3 consists of 13 residues. CDR3 residues: CASSRMGNTEAFF. DNA for the CDR3: TGTGCCAGCTCTAGGATGGGGAACACTGAAGCTTTCTTT.